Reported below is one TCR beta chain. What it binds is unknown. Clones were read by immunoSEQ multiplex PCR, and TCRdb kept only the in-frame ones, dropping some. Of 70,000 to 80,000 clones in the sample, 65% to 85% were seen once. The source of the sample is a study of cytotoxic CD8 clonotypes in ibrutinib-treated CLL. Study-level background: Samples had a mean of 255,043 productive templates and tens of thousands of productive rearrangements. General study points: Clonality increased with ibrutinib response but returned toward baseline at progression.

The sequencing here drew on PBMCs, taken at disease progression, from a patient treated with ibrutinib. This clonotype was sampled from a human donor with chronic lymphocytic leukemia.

CDR3 sequence reads: CASSQDPGLDNEQFF. In nucleotides, the CDR3 is TGCGCCAGCAGCCAAGACCCGGGACTAGACAATGAGCAGTTCTTC. The gene calls are TRBV4-1 and TRBJ2-1; 8 bases align to TRBD2. V trimming: 0 bases; J trimming: 5 bases; junction bases outside the gene matches: 3. The CDR3 spans 15 residues. Germline CDR1 MGHRA, CDR2 YSYEKL.